Presented here are 27 T cell receptor beta chains from one specimen sequenced in a study of OX40 agonist ivuxolimab in advanced cancers. TCRdb keeps only in-frame clones here, not all; method: immunoSEQ multiplex PCR. The sample contains tens of thousands of clones, nearly 85% of which appear only once. The sequencing here drew on CD4+ or CD8+ T cells sorted from blood, taken in a trial of the OX40 agonist ivuxolimab. The source is an adult with an advanced solid tumor such as melanoma, head and neck, liver or kidney cancer.

The CDR3 region has the DNA TGTGCCAGCAGCGCGGACTATCTCCGTGAGCAGTTCTTC. Translated, it gives CASSADYLREQFF. The chain links TRBV9 to TRBJ2-1; possible D gene TRBD2, 6 bases. With 3 bases removed from V and 9 bases from J, the gap between germline ends came to 13 bases. From germline, CDR1 is SGDLS and CDR2 YYNGEE. The CDR3 covers 13 residues. Combining the CDR3 with reference TRBV9 and TRBJ2-1 gives the whole variable domain DSGVTQTPKHLITATGQRVTLRCSPRSGDLSVYWYQQSLDQGLQFLIQYYNGEERAKGNILERFSAQQFPDLHSELNLSSLELGDSALYFCASSADYLREQFFGPGTRLTVL.

The chain has TRBV6-1 and TRBJ2-2; D not certain. From germline, CDR1 is MNHNS and CDR2 SASEGT. This CDR3 is built from 15 residues. Trimming removed 3 bases at V and 5 bases at J, with 13 bases between. This chain's CDR3 is CASSDPSRVTGELFF. In DNA, the CDR3 is TGTGCCAGCAGTGATCCCAGCCGCGTAACCGGGGAGCTGTTTTTT.

This chain joins TRBV30 and TRBJ1-5, with D possibly TRBD1 on 5 matching bases. The V end lost 2 bases, the J end lost 2 bases, and 13 bases lay between the germline ends. In germline, CDR1 is GTSNPN, CDR2 SVGIG (reference sequence). This CDR3 region has 15 residues. CDR3 sequence (DNA): TGTGCCTGGAGTACGCGAGGGGCTGGCAATCAGCCCCAGCATTTT. It codes for CAWSTRGAGNQPQHF.

Of note for this clone: One junction end disagrees with the germline gene, perhaps due to a read error. CDR3 nucleotides: TGTGCCAGCAGTGAAGTTCGGTTTTCAAATCGGCCCCAGCATTTT. Amino acid sequence: CASSEVRFSNRPQHF. This chain joins TRBV6-1 and TRBJ1-5; D gene ambiguous. This CDR3 region has 15 residues. From germline, CDR1 is MNHNS and CDR2 SASEGT.

CDR3 coding DNA: TGTGCCACCAGCAAGGGGGGGGCACGGAGGTACACTGAAGCTTTCTTT. This translates into CATSKGGARRYTEAFF. This chain connects TRBV15 to TRBJ1-1, with D tentatively TRBD1 (6 bases). Germline V gene lookup returns CDR1 LNHNV and CDR2 YYDKDF (reference sequence). There are 16 residues in the CDR3. V dropped 4 bases and J dropped 3 bases, with 18 bases sitting between them.

The chain employs TRBV18 and TRBJ2-1, with 13 bases lining up with TRBD2. The CDR3 has 17 residues. The ends lost 2 bases at V and 7 bases at J; junction bases unmatched: 8. The germline V gene has CDR1 KGHSH and CDR2 LQKENI. The CDR3 DNA is TGTGCCAGCTCACCAAGGACTAGCGGGGGCGCAGAAAATGAGCAGTTCTTC. This sequence encodes CASSPRTSGGAENEQFF.

This rearrangement joins TRBV7-6 to TRBJ2-7; D may be TRBD2 (6 bases). CDR3 size: 14 residues. Germline-derived CDR1 and CDR2 are SGHVS and FNYEAQ. V was cut by 5 bases and J by 7 bases, with 18 bases left in between. The CDR3, as DNA: TGTGCCAGCAGCCCCCCAGGGCGGGGATGGGAGCAGTACTTC. Encoded protein: CASSPPGRGWEQYF.

The chain uses TRBV5-8 and TRBJ1-1, with unresolved D. V was cut by 0 bases and J by 7 bases, with 10 bases left in between. CDR1 and CDR2 (germline): SGHTS, YDEGEE. CDR3 length: 13 residues. The DNA of the CDR3 is TGTGCCAGCAGCTTGGGGTGGCAAGGTGAAGCTTTCTTT. Translated, it gives CASSLGWQGEAFF.

This chain joins TRBV5-5 and TRBJ2-7; D may match TRBD1 or TRBD2 (5 bases each). Germline CDR1 and CDR2: SGHKS and YYEKEE (reference sequence). Trimming shortened V by 5 bases and J by 4 bases, and 16 bases separated the two germline ends. The CDR3 contains 14 residues. The CDR3: CASRRDPDMYEQYF. The CDR3 region has the DNA TGTGCCAGCAGACGGGACCCCGACATGTACGAGCAGTACTTC. Filled out from reference TRBV5-5 and TRBJ2-7, the complete variable domain reads DAGVTQSPTHLIKTRGQQVTLRCSPISGHKSVSWYQQVLGQGPQFIFQYYEKEERGRGNFPDRFSARQFPNYSSELNVNALLLGDSALYLCASRRDPDMYEQYFGPGTRLTVT.

V is TRBV7-6 and J is TRBJ2-1; no definite D call. Germline V CDR1 and CDR2: SGHVS, FNYEAQ. V was clipped by 5 bases and J by 7 bases, with 21 bases between them. This CDR3 has 16 residues. The CDR3 spells CASSPLGRQSANEQFF. CDR3 nucleotides: TGTGCCAGCAGCCCCCTCGGAAGGCAGTCGGCAAATGAGCAGTTCTTC.

V gene TRBV2 combines with J gene TRBJ2-5; D is uncertain. The germline CDR1 and CDR2 sequences are SNHLY and FYNNEI. The CDR3 loop spans 14 amino acids. V lost 7 bases to trimming and J lost 4 bases, with 16 bases between them. CDR3 coding DNA: TGTGCCAGCAATCTTCGAAAGGTCGGAGAGACCCAGTACTTC. The encoded protein is CASNLRKVGETQYF. Combining the CDR3 with reference TRBV2 and TRBJ2-5 gives the whole variable domain EPEVTQTPSHQVTQMGQEVILRCVPISNHLYFYWYRQILGQKVEFLVSFYNNEISEKSEIFDDQFSVERPDGSNFTLKIRSTKLEDSAMYFCASNLRKVGETQYFGPGTRLLVL.

The rearrangement uses TRBV7-9 and TRBJ1-1; D unresolved. The CDR3 covers 14 residues. Germline CDR1 SEHNR, CDR2 FQNEAQ (reference sequence). The V and J ends lost 4 bases and 1 base respectively, with 10 bases between them. This chain's CDR3 is CASSYLFRNTEAFF. The CDR3 DNA reads TGTGCCAGCAGCTACCTGTTTCGGAACACTGAAGCTTTCTTT.

The chain joins TRBV5-4 to TRBJ2-1; 10 bases agree with TRBD1. Germline CDR1 reads SGHNT; CDR2 reads YYREEE (reference sequence). The CDR3 contains 15 residues. V lost 4 bases to trimming and J lost 6 bases; unmatched junction nucleotides: 7. CDR3 in DNA: TGTGCCAGCAGCCTGGGACAGGGGATGCTCAATGAGCAGTTCTTC. Its protein is CASSLGQGMLNEQFF. Full variable domain (outside the CDR3, taken from reference TRBV5-4 and TRBJ2-1): ETGVTQSPTHLIKTRGQQVTLRCSSQSGHNTVSWYQQALGQGPQFIFQYYREEENGRGNFPPRFSGLQFPNYSSELNVNALELDDSALYLCASSLGQGMLNEQFFGPGTRLTVL.

This clone was seen once. The V call is TRBV2, the J call TRBJ1-2; D remains ambiguous. Germline V gives CDR1 SNHLY, CDR2 FYNNEI. The CDR3 runs 15 residues. The V gene lost 4 bases and the J gene lost 1 base, with 13 bases spanning the gap. Here the CDR3 reads CASSGSRNFNYGYTF. In nucleotides, the CDR3 is TGTGCCAGCAGTGGCAGTCGAAATTTTAACTATGGCTACACCTTC.

In DNA form, the CDR3 reads TGCGCCAGCAGCACCACGGGGGGAGGGGTCCAAGAGACCCAGTACTTC. It translates to CASSTTGGGVQETQYF. The chain links TRBV5-1 to TRBJ2-5; 7 nucleotides agree with TRBD2. This CDR3 is 16 amino acids long. In germline, CDR1 is SGHRS, CDR2 YFSETQ. Losses at the gene ends were 4 bases for V and 1 base for J; bases not matched to a gene: 10.

The V gene is TRBV9, the J gene TRBJ1-3, with D possibly being TRBD1 (5 bases). This CDR3 region has 14 residues. The V end was cut by 3 bases, the J end by 2 bases, with 9 bases between. Germline V gene lookup returns CDR1 SGDLS and CDR2 YYNGEE. CDR3 DNA sequence: TGTGCCAGCAGCGCCGGGACGGCTGGAAACACCATATATTTT. Translating gives CASSAGTAGNTIYF.

V usage is TRBV5-1 and J usage is TRBJ2-7; TRBD1 might be the D (5 bases). V lost 4 bases to trimming and J lost 0 bases, with 17 bases between them. Germline V gives CDR1 SGHRS, CDR2 YFSETQ. This CDR3 contains 16 residues. The CDR3 DNA reads as TGCGCCAGCAGCCAGAAACGCCAGGGAAGCTCCTACGAGCAGTACTTC. It codes for CASSQKRQGSSYEQYF.

V and J are TRBV19 and TRBJ1-1; 9 nucleotides match TRBD1. Germline V lookup: CDR1 LNHDA, CDR2 SQIVND (reference sequence). The CDR3 extends over 14 amino acids. J was trimmed by 2 bases and V by 7 bases; bases with no gene match: 5. The CDR3 protein is CASTTGQGNTEAFF. DNA of the CDR3: TGTGCCAGTACCACGGGACAGGGAAACACTGAAGCTTTCTTT.

The chain joins TRBV11-2 to TRBJ1-4; D ambiguous. Trimming stripped 5 bases from V and 8 bases from J, with 15 bases between. This CDR3 contains 14 residues. CDR1 is SGHAT and CDR2 is FQNNGV in the germline V gene. The CDR3 protein is CASSVHGLTEKLFF. The CDR3 DNA is TGTGCCAGCAGCGTCCACGGACTCACCGAAAAACTGTTTTTT.

This chain connects TRBV5-1 to TRBJ2-3; 7 bases agree with TRBD1. The CDR3 is made up of 14 amino acids. The germline CDR1 and CDR2 sequences are SGHRS and YFSETQ. J gave up 5 bases and V 0 bases, and 3 bases lay outside the gene matches. The CDR3, as DNA: TGCGCCAGCAGCTTGGGAGGGGGCGGAGATACGCAGTATTTT. This sequence encodes CASSLGGGGDTQYF.

The V gene is TRBV14, the J gene TRBJ2-2; D is perhaps TRBD1 (5 bases). CDR3 size: 15 residues. Germline CDR1 and CDR2: SGHDN and FVKESK. Trimming shortened V by 1 base and J by 1 base, and 7 bases separated the two germline ends. The CDR3 spells CASSQVTGNTGELFF. CDR3 DNA: TGTGCCAGCAGCCAAGTCACAGGGAACACCGGGGAGCTGTTTTTT.

The rearrangement joins TRBV14 to TRBJ2-1; D is undetermined. Trimming took off 5 bases at V and 2 bases at J, with 10 bases between the two ends. This CDR3 region has 14 residues. CDR1 SGHDN and CDR2 FVKESK come from the germline V gene. This CDR3 is CASSNLLAYNEQFF. The CDR3, as DNA: TGTGCCAGCAGCAACCTCTTAGCCTACAATGAGCAGTTCTTC. Looking up the rest from reference TRBV14 and TRBJ2-1 gives the full variable domain: EAGVTQFPSHSVIEKGQTVTLRCDPISGHDNLYWYRRVMGKEIKFLLHFVKESKQDESGMPNNRFLAERTGGTYSTLKVQPAELEDSGVYFCASSNLLAYNEQFFGPGTRLTVL.

The chain recombines TRBV18 with TRBJ2-7, with D unresolved. The CDR3 length is 16 residues. The germline CDR1 and CDR2 sequences are KGHSH and LQKENI. Between the trimmed V and J ends, which lost 0 bases and 3 bases, there was a span of 15 bases. The CDR3 here is CASSPPRRGHNYEQYF. The CDR3 DNA reads as TGTGCCAGCTCACCACCGAGGCGCGGCCATAACTACGAGCAGTACTTC.

The chain joins TRBV19 to TRBJ2-2; D not resolved. The CDR3 is made up of 14 amino acids. Germline values: CDR1 LNHDA, CDR2 SQIVND (reference sequence). V lost 3 bases, J lost 1 base, and 6 bases lay in between. The CDR3 bases are TGTGCCAGTAGTATGGGTCAGAACACCGGGGAGCTGTTTTTT. This translates into CASSMGQNTGELFF.

The chain has TRBV6-5 and TRBJ2-7; no firm D call. V was trimmed by 6 bases and J by 0 bases, leaving 12 bases between them. The CDR3 totals 14 residues. The germline CDR1 and CDR2 sequences are MNHEY and SVGAGI. This CDR3 reads CASREKLSSYEQYF. The CDR3 DNA reads as TGTGCCAGCAGGGAGAAGTTAAGCTCCTACGAGCAGTACTTC.

CDR3 protein: CATGLAGADTQYF. CDR3 coding DNA: TGTGCCACAGGACTAGCGGGAGCTGATACGCAGTATTTT. The rearrangement joins TRBV6-5 to TRBJ2-3; 13 bases are a match to TRBD2. Germline loops: CDR1 MNHEY, CDR2 SVGAGI. J lost 6 bases, V lost 10 bases, and 4 bases had no gene match. The CDR3 extends over 13 amino acids.

This clone was seen a handful of times. The J gene is TRBJ1-6, the V gene TRBV7-7, with 7 bases lining up with TRBD1. The J segment lost 8 bases and the V segment lost 2 bases, leaving 0 bases of the junction unmatched. The germline CDR1 and CDR2 sequences are SSHAT and FNYEAQ (reference sequence). CDR3 length: 13 amino acids. The CDR3: CASSLTGDSPLHF. Here the CDR3 DNA reads TGTGCCAGCAGCTTAACAGGGGATTCACCCCTCCACTTT.